The 10 T cell receptor beta chains listed next were all sequenced from one sample in a study of T-cell reconstitution after alpha-beta-depleted transplantation in children. The library targeted TCRbeta and was prepared with unique molecular identifiers. One entry per CDR3 protein results from TCRdb running MiXCR on the PCR reads. The sample has around 400,000 distinct CDR3 sequences; roughly 20% are singletons. Sequenced here: PBMCs from the stem cell graft donor, sampled from the stem cell graft. The origin of the receptors is a human donor who donated a stem cell graft to a child with acute myeloid leukemia.

The V gene is TRBV15, the J gene TRBJ2-3; D uncertain. The CDR3 has 13 amino acids. Trimming removed 4 bases from V and 2 bases from J, with 7 bases in between. CDR1 is LNHNV, CDR2 YYDKDF, per germline (reference sequence). The CDR3 DNA follows: TGTGCCACCAGCACCAGAACCACAGATACGCAGTATTTT. Protein sequence: CATSTRTTDTQYF.

This clonotype was seen at least ten times. The chain couples TRBV20-1 to TRBJ2-3; no reliable D call. From germline, CDR1 is DFQATT and CDR2 SNEGSKA (reference sequence). The V end was cut by 4 bases, the J end by 3 bases, with 11 bases between. The CDR3 is made up of 13 amino acids. The chain's CDR3 is CSAKSVQTDTQYF. The CDR3 DNA reads TGCAGTGCTAAGTCGGTGCAAACAGATACGCAGTATTTT.

The chain uses TRBV5-1 and TRBJ2-2, with D possibly being TRBD2 (6 bases). Germline-derived CDR1 and CDR2 are SGHRS and YFSETQ. The CDR3 spans 16 residues. V lost 0 bases to trimming and J lost 6 bases, with 15 bases between them. In nucleotides, the CDR3 is TGCGCCAGCAGCTTGGCTCCGGGAGTAGGCGCCGGGGAGCTGTTTTTT. Residues: CASSLAPGVGAGELFF.

Many counts were recorded for this clonotype. The chain has TRBV20-1 and TRBJ2-3, with no clear D. CDR1 and CDR2 from the germline V gene are DFQATT and SNEGSKA (reference sequence). V was trimmed by 7 bases and J by 1 base, leaving 12 bases between them. The CDR3 runs 13 residues. The CDR3 nucleotides are TGCAGTGAAGAAGGTCGGGGCACAGATACGCAGTATTTT. Its protein product is CSEEGRGTDTQYF.

V and J are TRBV5-1 and TRBJ2-7; D is unresolved. Trimming cost V 0 bases and J 2 bases, with 9 bases left between them. The CDR3 runs 14 residues. Germline values: CDR1 SGHRS, CDR2 YFSETQ. The CDR3 sequence: CASSLDYLAYEQYF. CDR3 nucleotide sequence: TGCGCCAGCAGCTTGGACTACCTCGCCTACGAGCAGTACTTC.

This chain uses TRBV11-2 with TRBJ2-1, with 7 nucleotides matching TRBD2. The trim removed 5 bases at V and 8 bases at J, leaving 12 bases unmatched. The CDR3 spans 15 residues. Germline values: CDR1 SGHAT, CDR2 FQNNGV. The CDR3 DNA sequence: TGTGCCAGCAGCCTGACTAGCTCCCTCACCGATGAGCAGTTCTTC. Translated, it gives CASSLTSSLTDEQFF. Full variable domain (rest looked up from reference TRBV11-2 and TRBJ2-1): EAGVAQSPRYKIIEKRQSVAFWCNPISGHATLYWYQQILGQGPKLLIQFQNNGVVDDSQLPKDRFSAERLKGVDSTLKIQPAKLEDSAVYLCASSLTSSLTDEQFFGPGTRLTVL.

V and J are TRBV28 and TRBJ2-5, with 10 bases identical to TRBD2. Germline V CDR1 and CDR2: MDHEN, SYDVKM. The CDR3 is 17 residues long. V shed 0 bases and J 5 bases; nucleotides not matched to a gene: 9. In DNA form, the CDR3 reads TGTGCCAGCAGTTTATGGGCTAGCGGGAGTGGATCGGAGACCCAGTACTTC. This encodes CASSLWASGSGSETQYF.

The table lists this clonotype with a few counts. J is TRBJ2-7 and V is TRBV20-1; D call uncertain. Germline V lookup: CDR1 DFQATT, CDR2 SNEGSKA (reference sequence). The CDR3 covers 14 residues. V was pared by 8 bases and J by 3 bases, with 20 bases between. The CDR3: CSTYLHRAIYEQYF. The CDR3 DNA reads as TGCAGTACATACCTACACCGGGCTATCTACGAGCAGTACTTC.

The chain employs TRBV14 and TRBJ1-1; weak D call: TRBD1 (6 bases). Germline assignment: CDR1 SGHDN and CDR2 FVKESK. The germline V and J ends were trimmed by 3 bases and 5 bases, with 16 bases remaining between them. The CDR3 has 15 amino acids. The CDR3 here is CASSQVARGRTEAFF. In DNA form, the CDR3 reads TGTGCCAGCAGCCAGGTCGCGAGGGGGAGGACTGAAGCTTTCTTT. The full variable domain, rest sourced from reference TRBV14 and TRBJ1-1, is EAGVTQFPSHSVIEKGQTVTLRCDPISGHDNLYWYRRVMGKEIKFLLHFVKESKQDESGMPNNRFLAERTGGTYSTLKVQPAELEDSGVYFCASSQVARGRTEAFFGQGTRLTVV.

The chain joins TRBV9 to TRBJ2-5, with TRBD2 identical over 7 bases. V was pared by 0 bases and J by 4 bases, with 9 bases of the junction left unmatched. CDR1 is SGDLS and CDR2 is YYNGEE in the germline V gene. This CDR3 region has 16 residues. CDR3 region: CASSVGVGRMLETQYF. The CDR3 bases are TGTGCCAGCAGCGTAGGGGTCGGGAGGATGCTAGAGACCCAGTACTTC.